This TCR beta chain was documented in a study of cytomegalovirus exposure and HLA in healthy donors (TCRdb year 2017). About the investigation overall: An earlier analysis of some 600 of the donors reported 276 Gb of sequence data and 95 million to 140 million unique TCR beta sequences obtained from about 179 million T cells. An early release that covered around 590 HLA-typed donors contained about 290 gigabases of sequencing data and 65 million to 100 million unique TCR sequences. Of the 300 to 500 genotyped donors, roughly 76% were placed in the genetic ancestry cluster associated with self-reported Caucasian donors. The aim of the study was to test whether cataloging public T cell receptors could identify signatures of past pathogen exposure. Using immunosequencing, the study profiled T cell repertoires from 550 to 750 subjects and related those repertoires to cytomegalovirus serostatus. Along with the roughly 710-subject first cohort, a separate validation cohort of approximately 110 different subjects was used. To predict cytomegalovirus infection status, the study combined high-throughput TCR immunosequencing, statistical association of individual TCRs with disease status, and machine learning. A later analysis re-analyzed previously published TCR beta repertoires from several hundred donors and added high-resolution HLA genotyping to study TCR occurrence patterns. Rather than using new phenotypic data, the later analysis identified candidate immune exposures from TCR beta sequences and from how often those sequences occurred across donors. An earlier analysis of several hundred of the donors used high-throughput TCR beta sequencing to judge whether each TCR beta V gene segment behaved as functional or pseudogenic. Donor age, sex, ethnicity and CMV serostatus were compiled together with the repertoire data. A later genetic analysis took genome-wide SNP genotypes for about 60% of the roughly 670 donors and used that subset as a discovery cohort. All discovery cohort repertoires had been generated on a single sequencing platform. HLA typing included class I and class II loci at four-digit resolution. The number of typed donors differed by locus: about 620-630 for A, B, C, DRB1 and DQB1; 522 for DQA1; approximately 600 for DPA1; and 400 to 480 for DPB1. Four to six DR-DQ haplotypes were handled as single units for association and clustering, since linkage in the cohort was strong. Among about 400 genotyped donors of the cohort, an average of approximately 240,000 unique TCR beta nucleotide sequences was sequenced per donor, of which 15% to 20% were non-productive. Overall study results and their limits: Cytomegalovirus status was reported to be diagnosed by the classifier with high specificity and sensitivity in both the original and validation cohorts. The cohort was sequenced for TCR beta chains only, and without alpha or paired-chain data the features that could be detected were limited. It was suggested by the authors that the approach could potentially be generalized to other disease states and immunological phenotypes. The study listed approximately 150 TCR beta chains as associated with cytomegalovirus. Assigning TCR associations to individual alleles was difficult when HLA alleles, especially DR and DQ, strongly co-occurred. Because HLA typing was unavailable for some donors at each locus, only the typed subset was used in association tests. Approximately 16 rarely observed V segments, including chromosome 9 orphons, were excluded from the earlier analysis of some 590 of the donors because counts were too low. At a false discovery rate of 0.05, a later analysis linked 16,000 or so TCR beta sequences to specific HLA alleles. Most CMV-associated TCR beta chains appeared to be HLA-restricted in a later analysis, and the HLA associations seemed to be driven largely by CMV exposure. Several of the top co-occurrence clusters appeared to be linked to parvovirus B19, influenza, CMV and Epstein-Barr virus, according to a later analysis. Immune exposure information for the cohort was limited to CMV serostatus. A later analysis found that TCR association rates varied across HLA loci, with DRB1 alleles showing the most associated TCRs and HLA-C alleles the fewest. Sequencing depth was assumed to be roughly uniform across donors in the presence/absence analyses, though that assumption may not hold. A cluster of highly shared sequence variants was judged likely to represent a technical artifact of the sequencing pipeline. In an earlier analysis of about 600 of the donors, most TCR beta V segments appeared in productive rearrangements about 87% or about 30% of the time, broadly matching IMGT annotations. Correlated functional status among segregating V segments might be attributable to linkage disequilibrium, but an unknown experimental factor could not be ruled out. According to a later genetic analysis, donors in an Asian-associated ancestry cluster had fewer N-insertions in productive TCRs than the roughly 660-donor mean. Compared with equally common non-associated chains, HLA-associated TCR beta chains in a later analysis were more clonally expanded and had lower generation probabilities. A further reported finding was that TCR beta sequences accurately predicted the HLA-A and HLA-B alleles for most subjects in the first cohort. A few of the identified cytomegalovirus-associated TCR beta chains were confirmed in vitro to be specific for cytomegalovirus antigens. Most TCR sequences were seen in very few donors, while some public TCRs were found in many individuals. An association between a missense DCLRE1C variant and V-gene and J-gene trimming of TCR beta chains was found in a later genetic analysis and replicated in an independent cohort.

In total, around 600 healthy bone marrow donors made up the cohort. At the time of sampling, all cohort members were nominally healthy, though unrecorded immune exposures were likely present. The donor was CMV seronegative and belonged to the group of 380 or so seronegative cohort members. Each donor provided a peripheral blood sample, and peripheral blood mononuclear cells were used for TCR beta sequencing. The Qiagen DNeasy Blood Extraction Kit was used to extract genomic DNA from the blood cell samples. As concerns this clone: The antigen this receptor binds is unknown. No base quality information exists; no much larger clone differs at one position.

Library creation used the immunoSEQ multiplex PCR assay. The multiplex PCR relied on a mix of 60 forward primers for TCR Vbeta segments and 13 reverse primers for TCR Jbeta segments. A multiplex PCR assay on genomic DNA amplified the CDR3 region of rearranged TCR beta genes. The Illumina HiSeq System was used to sequence the amplified TCR beta libraries as 87-base-pair reads. In the authors' own workflow: Across the roughly 700 repertoires, a later analysis counted about 81 million unique TCR beta chains, 9.5 million to 13 million of which were shared by at least two donors. Raw reads were error-corrected and collapsed into unique sequences with a nearest-neighbor algorithm that merged closely related sequences to remove PCR and sequencing errors. V, D and J gene segments were assigned by aligning CDR3 sequences to IMGT reference sequences. For a sequence to be retained, at least a six-nucleotide match to both a V gene segment and a J gene segment was required. Rearrangements were called productive when the CDR3 lacked stop codons and stayed in frame with V and J; all others were non-productive. CDR3 was defined by IMGT convention, running from the second conserved V-encoded cysteine to the conserved J-encoded phenylalanine. In an earlier analysis of 587 of the donors, sequences lacking an unambiguous match to a single V gene segment were excluded. In an earlier analysis of 587 of the donors, a V segment was called functional when productive rearrangements were above 56.7%, and segregating when the standard deviation between donors exceeded 5%. A statistical classification framework was built to diagnose cytomegalovirus status from the catalog of TCR beta chain sequences. A later analysis assigned V and J genes by comparing TCR nucleotide sequences with IMGT/GENE-DB human TR gene sequences. Using the TCRdist pipeline, a later analysis assigned CDR3 sequences along with most-parsimonious VDJ recombination scenarios. In a later analysis, each TCR beta chain was defined by its CDR3 amino acid sequence together with its V-gene family, and reads lacking a unique V-gene family were excluded. In a later analysis, a few hundred highly shared, low-generation-probability nucleotide sequences were removed to address suspected cross-contamination and a sequencing artifact. In a later analysis, a clonal expansion index was calculated for each public chain from normalized within-repertoire ranks of inferred template counts. Generation probabilities in a later analysis came from a VDJ recombination model fitted to out-of-frame rearrangements, and those results were checked against IGoR. A later analysis scored TCR-TCR, TCR-HLA and TCR-CMV co-occurrence with hypergeometric tests, applying a repertoire-size bias correction to TCR pairs. False discovery rates were estimated in a later analysis by permuting HLA or CMV assignments 20 times. In a later analysis, co-occurring TCRs were grouped with DBSCAN, and TCRdist sequence similarity was added when clustering was performed within HLA-allele-positive subsets. Repertoires with fewer than 30,000 or more than 120,000 public chains, plus five repertoires with anomalous nucleotide sharing, were excluded from co-occurrence clustering. Drawn from immuneACCESS, this table holds only the in-frame rearrangements with V and J called that TCRdb kept. Clones are partly lost; checked studies trace under half to an unresolved V gene and leave the rest unexplained. That table furnishes V, J and clone size, whereas the DNA furnished D and trimming. The sample includes about 140,000 clones, with about 80% observed a single time. The top ten clones comprise over 13% of the sample.

The sequenced sample consisted of PBMCs. This receptor was identified in a woman in her thirties or forties in good health and CMV-seronegative.

The CDR3 has the sequence CASSRSRDRGEKLFF. The nucleotide sequence reads as follows: TGCGCCAGCAGCCGCTCCCGGGACAGGGGTGAAAAACTGTTTTTT. The V and J genes are TRBV4-3 and TRBJ1-4, with 10 central nucleotides matching TRBD1. The CDR3 goes from the cysteine to the phenylalanine over 15 residues. Of the read, only the CDR3 DNA is kept; its 45 bases are in frame from base 1. The V end gives up 4 bases and the J end 7 bases, leaving 6 bases in the junction not matched to a gene. Based on the germline V gene, the CDR1 and CDR2 sequences are LGHNA and YSLEER.